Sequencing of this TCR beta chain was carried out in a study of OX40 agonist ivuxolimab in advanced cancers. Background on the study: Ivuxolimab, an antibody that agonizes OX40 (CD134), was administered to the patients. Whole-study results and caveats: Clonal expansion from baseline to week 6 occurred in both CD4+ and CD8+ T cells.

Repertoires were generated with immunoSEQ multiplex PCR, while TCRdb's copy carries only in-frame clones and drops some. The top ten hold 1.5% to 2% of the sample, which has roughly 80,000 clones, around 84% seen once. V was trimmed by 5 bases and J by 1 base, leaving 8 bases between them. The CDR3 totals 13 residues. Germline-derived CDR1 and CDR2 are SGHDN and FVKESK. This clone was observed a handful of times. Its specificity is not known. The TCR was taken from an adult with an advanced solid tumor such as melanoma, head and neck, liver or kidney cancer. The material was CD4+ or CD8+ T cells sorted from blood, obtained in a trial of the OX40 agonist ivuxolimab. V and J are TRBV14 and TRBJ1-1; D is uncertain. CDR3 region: CASSYSENTEAFF. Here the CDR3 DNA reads TGTGCCAGCAGCTACAGCGAGAACACTGAAGCTTTCTTT.